The entry below gives a single T cell receptor beta chain sequence along with its context. CDR1 and CDR2 (germline): GTSNPN, SVGIG (reference sequence). This CDR3 has 13 residues. The V segment lost 1 base and the J segment 7 bases; nucleotides outside the gene matches: 4. This sample is part of a study of Ad26.COV2.S vaccination and SARS-CoV-2 variants. Study at large: Intramuscular Ad26.COV2.S at 5x10^10 or 1x10^11 viral particles.

The treatment was: around 19 received Ad26.COV2.S at low or high dose, single or two shots; roughly 5 received placebo; per-sample allocation not given. Sampling occurred on day 63 after the first vaccine or placebo injection. Spike of the Wuhan-strain SARS-CoV-2 was expressed by an Ad26 vector, which formed the vaccine. Measured with immunoSEQ multiplex PCR; TCRdb has only the in-frame clones, and not every one. The sample gives about 260,000 clones, around nine tenths of which show up once; roughly 3% is in the top ten. The genes are TRBV30 and TRBJ2-3, with 8 nucleotides matching TRBD1. The sample consisted of peripheral blood, taken in a trial of Ad26.COV2.S vaccine versus placebo. This receptor was obtained from a person aged 18-60 years who received the Ad26.COV2.S COVID-19 vaccine or a placebo. CDR3 nucleotide sequence: TGTGCCTGGAGTGGCAGGGGGCAGAATACGCAGTATTTT. Its translation: CAWSGRGQNTQYF.